The next 3 T cell receptor beta chains were all read from a single sample in a study of response to subunit inactivated influenza vaccine. TCRdb processed the RT-PCR reads anew with MiXCR; each CDR3 protein has one entry. This table has hundreds of thousands of distinct CDR3 sequences, roughly 22% appearing once. This sample comprised PBMCs from blood, obtained less than 22 months after vaccination. These receptors all come from a man aged 45 to 70 who received an inactivated influenza vaccine.

This clonotype was seen more than once but under ten times. The chain couples TRBV5-6 to TRBJ2-3; TRBD2 is a possible D gene (6 bases). With 4 bases removed from V and 1 base from J, the gap between germline ends came to 13 bases. Germline CDR1 is SGHDT and CDR2 is YYEEEE. This CDR3 contains 15 residues. The CDR3 DNA reads TGTGCCAGCAGCCCCGGGACTCGCCGCACAGATACGCAGTATTTT. Protein sequence: CASSPGTRRTDTQYF.

On this clonotype: A much larger clonotype is one base distant, so this may be a read error. The chain joins TRBV6-1 to TRBJ1-2; tentative D call: TRBD1 (6 bases). CDR1 is MNHNS, CDR2 SASEGT, per germline. V was trimmed by 4 bases and J by 6 bases, leaving 12 bases between them. The CDR3 length is 13 residues. DNA for the CDR3: TGTGCCAGCAGTGGCAGGGGAGTGGATGGCTACACCTTC. Translating it yields CASSGRGVDGYTF.

V usage is TRBV2 and J usage is TRBJ2-7; D may be TRBD1 (5 bases). The V gene lost 10 bases and the J gene lost 6 bases, with 28 bases spanning the gap. This CDR3 is 16 amino acids long. CDR1 and CDR2 from the germline V gene are SNHLY and FYNNEI. The CDR3 protein is CANTYSPTAPFLEQYF. In DNA form, the CDR3 reads TGTGCCAACACTTATTCGCCGACAGCTCCTTTCCTCGAGCAGTACTTC.